Here is one T cell receptor beta chain with its context. No antigen is known for it. In the PCR, 60 Vbeta and 13 Jbeta primers were used. TCRdb's table, derived via immunoSEQ multiplex PCR, lists solely in-frame clones and lacks some. Of tens of thousands of clones in the sample, about 82% were seen once. The source of the sample is a study of cytomegalovirus exposure and HLA in healthy donors. Turning to the study itself: Ancestry clustering placed 70% to 90% of several hundred genotyped donors in the Caucasian-associated cluster.

Every donor was a healthy person donating bone marrow. The CDR3 sequence is 13 residues long. V was cut by 4 bases and J by 5 bases, with 9 bases left in between. Germline CDR1 reads SGHNT; CDR2 reads YYREEE (reference sequence). Findings and caveats of the study: Reported performance of the classifier showed diagnosis of cytomegalovirus status with high specificity and sensitivity. A missense variant in DCLRE1C was later tied to TCR beta V- and J-gene trimming.

This chain links TRBV5-4 with TRBJ2-2; D is undetermined. This TCR was sampled from a woman in her thirties in good health and CMV-seronegative. Sequenced: PBMCs. CDR3: CASSLRKTGELFF. The DNA of the CDR3 is TGTGCCAGCAGCCTACGTAAGACCGGGGAGCTGTTTTTT.